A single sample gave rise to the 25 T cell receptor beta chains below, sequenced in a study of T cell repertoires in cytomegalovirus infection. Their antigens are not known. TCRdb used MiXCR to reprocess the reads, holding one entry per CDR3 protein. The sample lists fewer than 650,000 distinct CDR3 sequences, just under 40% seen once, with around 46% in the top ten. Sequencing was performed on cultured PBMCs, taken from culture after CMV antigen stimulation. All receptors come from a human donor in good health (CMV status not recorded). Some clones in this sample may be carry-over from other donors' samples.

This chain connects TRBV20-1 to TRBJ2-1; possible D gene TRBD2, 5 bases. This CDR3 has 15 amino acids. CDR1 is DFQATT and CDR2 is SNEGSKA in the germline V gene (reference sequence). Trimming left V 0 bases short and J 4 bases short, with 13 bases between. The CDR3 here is CSAREGVSRYNEQFF. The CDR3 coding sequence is TGCAGTGCTAGAGAGGGAGTCTCCCGTTACAATGAGCAGTTCTTC.

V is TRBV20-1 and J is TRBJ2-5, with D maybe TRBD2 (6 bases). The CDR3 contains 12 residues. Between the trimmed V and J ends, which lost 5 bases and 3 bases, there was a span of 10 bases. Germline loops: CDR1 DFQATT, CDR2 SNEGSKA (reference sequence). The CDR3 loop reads CSADREKETQYF. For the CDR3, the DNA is TGCAGTGCTGACCGGGAGAAAGAGACCCAGTACTTC.

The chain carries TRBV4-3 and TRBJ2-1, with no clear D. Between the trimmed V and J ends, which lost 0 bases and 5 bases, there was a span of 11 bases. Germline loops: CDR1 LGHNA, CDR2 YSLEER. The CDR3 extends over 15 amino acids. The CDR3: CASSQDIPSDNEQFF. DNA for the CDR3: TGCGCCAGCAGCCAAGATATTCCTTCCGACAATGAGCAGTTCTTC.

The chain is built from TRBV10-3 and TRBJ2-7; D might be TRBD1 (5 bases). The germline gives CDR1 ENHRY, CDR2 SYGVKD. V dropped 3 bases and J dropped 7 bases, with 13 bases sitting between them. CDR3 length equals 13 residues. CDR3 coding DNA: TGTGCCATCAGTGATGGTACAGGACGAGAGCAGTACTTC. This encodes CAISDGTGREQYF.

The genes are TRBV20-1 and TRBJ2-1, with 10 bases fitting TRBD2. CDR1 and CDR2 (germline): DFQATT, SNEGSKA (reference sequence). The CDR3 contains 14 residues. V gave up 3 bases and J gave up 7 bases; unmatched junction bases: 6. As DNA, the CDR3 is TGCAGTGCTAGCCTAGCGGGGGCTTGGAATGAGCAGTTCTTC. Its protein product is CSASLAGAWNEQFF.

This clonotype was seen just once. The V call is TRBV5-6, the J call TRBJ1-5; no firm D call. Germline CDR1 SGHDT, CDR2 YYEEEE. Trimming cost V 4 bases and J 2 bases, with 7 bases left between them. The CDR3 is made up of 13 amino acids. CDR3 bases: TGTGCCAGCAGCAGGTTCGGCAATCAGCCCCAGCATTTT. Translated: CASSRFGNQPQHF. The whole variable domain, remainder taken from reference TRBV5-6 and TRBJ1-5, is DAGVTQSPTHLIKTRGQQVTLRCSPKSGHDTVSWYQQALGQGPQFIFQYYEEEERQRGNFPDRFSGHQFPNYSSELNVNALLLGDSALYLCASSRFGNQPQHFGDGTRLSIL.

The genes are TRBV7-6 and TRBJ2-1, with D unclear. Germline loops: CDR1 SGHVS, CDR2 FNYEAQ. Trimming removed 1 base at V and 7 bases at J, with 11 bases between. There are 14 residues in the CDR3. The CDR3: CASSLEGVRNEQFF. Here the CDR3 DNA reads TGTGCCAGCAGCTTAGAAGGAGTTAGGAATGAGCAGTTCTTC.

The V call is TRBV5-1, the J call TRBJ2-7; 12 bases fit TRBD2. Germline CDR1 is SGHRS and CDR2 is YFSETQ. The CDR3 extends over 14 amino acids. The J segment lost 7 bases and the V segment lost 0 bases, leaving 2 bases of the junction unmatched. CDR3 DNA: TGCGCCAGCAGCTTGGGGACTAGCGGGGAGGAGCAGTACTTC. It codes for CASSLGTSGEEQYF.

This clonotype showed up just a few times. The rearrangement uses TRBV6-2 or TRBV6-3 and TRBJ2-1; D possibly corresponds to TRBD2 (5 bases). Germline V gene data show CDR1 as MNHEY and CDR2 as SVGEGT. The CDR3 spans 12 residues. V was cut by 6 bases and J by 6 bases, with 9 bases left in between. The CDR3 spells CASRRGTNEQFF. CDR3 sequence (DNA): TGTGCCAGCAGACGGGGAACCAATGAGCAGTTCTTC.

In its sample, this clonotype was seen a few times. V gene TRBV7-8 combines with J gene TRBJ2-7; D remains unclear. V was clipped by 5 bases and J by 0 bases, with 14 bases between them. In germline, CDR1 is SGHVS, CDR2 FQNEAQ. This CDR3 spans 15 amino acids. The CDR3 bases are TGTGCCAGCAGCGCCACCGGGCAAAGCTCCTACGAGCAGTACTTC. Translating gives CASSATGQSSYEQYF.

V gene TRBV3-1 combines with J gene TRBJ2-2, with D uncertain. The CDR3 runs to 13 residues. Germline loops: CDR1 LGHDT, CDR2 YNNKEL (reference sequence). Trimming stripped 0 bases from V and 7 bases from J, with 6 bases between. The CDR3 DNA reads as TGTGCCAGCAGCCAAGACCTGGACGGGGAGCTGTTTTTT. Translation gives CASSQDLDGELFF.

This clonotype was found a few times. The CDR3 sequence is CASSSRLAGVADTQYF. The CDR3 nucleotides read TGTGCCAGCAGCTCCAGACTAGCGGGAGTGGCAGATACGCAGTATTTT. V and J are TRBV7-6 and TRBJ2-3; 12 bases match TRBD2. Germline CDR1 SGHVS, CDR2 FNYEAQ. Trimming removed 4 bases from V and 4 bases from J; junction bases left unmatched: 6. The CDR3 has 16 residues.

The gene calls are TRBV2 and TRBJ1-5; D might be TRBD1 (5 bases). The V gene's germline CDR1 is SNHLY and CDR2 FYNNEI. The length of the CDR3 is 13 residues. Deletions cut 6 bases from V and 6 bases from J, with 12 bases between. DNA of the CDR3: TGTGCCAGCAGATGGACACGCTTTCAGCCCCAGCATTTT. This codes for CASRWTRFQPQHF.

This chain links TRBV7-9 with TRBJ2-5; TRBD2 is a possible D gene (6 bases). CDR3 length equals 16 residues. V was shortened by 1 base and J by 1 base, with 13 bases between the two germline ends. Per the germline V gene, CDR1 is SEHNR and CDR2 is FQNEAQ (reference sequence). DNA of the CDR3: TGTGCCAGCAGCTTAGAACTTGGGAGGCCCCAAGAGACCCAGTACTTC. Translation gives CASSLELGRPQETQYF.

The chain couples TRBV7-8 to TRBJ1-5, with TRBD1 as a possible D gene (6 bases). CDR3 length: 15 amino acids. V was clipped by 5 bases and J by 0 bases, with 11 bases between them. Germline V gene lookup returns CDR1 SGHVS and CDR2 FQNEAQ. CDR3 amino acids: CASSPGANSNQPQHF. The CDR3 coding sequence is TGTGCCAGCAGCCCAGGGGCCAATAGCAATCAGCCCCAGCATTTT. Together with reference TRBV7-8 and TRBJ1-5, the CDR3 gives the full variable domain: GAGVSQSPRYKVAKRGQDVALRCDPISGHVSLFWYQQALGQGPEFLTYFQNEAQLDKSGLPSDRFFAERPEGSVSTLKIQRTQQEDSAVYLCASSPGANSNQPQHFGDGTRLSIL.

The DNA of the CDR3 is TGTGCCAGCAGCTTAGGGCCAGGGCCGGCATCCTACGAGCAGTACTTC. Protein product: CASSLGPGPASYEQYF. The V gene is TRBV7-2, the J gene TRBJ2-7; D perhaps matches TRBD1 (5 bases). CDR1 and CDR2 (germline): SGHTA, FQGNSA. There are 16 residues in the CDR3. Deletions cut 1 base from V and 1 base from J, with 14 bases between.

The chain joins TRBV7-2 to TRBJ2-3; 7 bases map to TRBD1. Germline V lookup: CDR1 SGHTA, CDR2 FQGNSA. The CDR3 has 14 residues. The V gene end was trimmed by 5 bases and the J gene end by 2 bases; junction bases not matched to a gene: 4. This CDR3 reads CASSPTGNTDTQYF. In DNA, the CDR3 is TGTGCCAGCAGCCCGACAGGGAACACAGATACGCAGTATTTT.

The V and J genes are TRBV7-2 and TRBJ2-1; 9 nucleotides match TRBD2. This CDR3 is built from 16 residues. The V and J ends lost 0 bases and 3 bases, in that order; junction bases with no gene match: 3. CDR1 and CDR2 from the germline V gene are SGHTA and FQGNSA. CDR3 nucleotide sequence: TGTGCCAGCAGCTTAGCGGCGGGAGGGATCTACAATGAGCAGTTCTTC. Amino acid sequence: CASSLAAGGIYNEQFF.

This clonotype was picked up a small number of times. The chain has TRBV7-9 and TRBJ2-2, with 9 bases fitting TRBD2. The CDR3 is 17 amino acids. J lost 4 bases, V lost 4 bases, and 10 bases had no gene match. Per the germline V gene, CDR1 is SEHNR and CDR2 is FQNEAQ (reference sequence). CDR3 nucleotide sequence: TGTGCCAGCAGCTCGACCGGACTAGCGCAAACCACCGGGGAGCTGTTTTTT. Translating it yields CASSSTGLAQTTGELFF.

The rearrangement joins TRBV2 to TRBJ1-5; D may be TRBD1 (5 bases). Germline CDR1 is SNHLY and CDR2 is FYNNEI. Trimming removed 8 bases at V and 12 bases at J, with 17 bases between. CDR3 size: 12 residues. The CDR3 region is CASRRDLGGQHF. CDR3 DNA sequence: TGTGCCAGCCGCAGGGATCTGGGAGGCCAGCATTTT.

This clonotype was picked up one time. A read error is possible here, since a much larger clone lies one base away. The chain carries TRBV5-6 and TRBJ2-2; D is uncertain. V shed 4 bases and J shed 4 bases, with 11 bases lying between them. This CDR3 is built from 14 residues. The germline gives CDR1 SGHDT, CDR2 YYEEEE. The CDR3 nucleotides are TGTGCCAGCAGCCCTCGGCTAGGCACCGGGGAGCTGTTTTTT. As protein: CASSPRLGTGELFF.

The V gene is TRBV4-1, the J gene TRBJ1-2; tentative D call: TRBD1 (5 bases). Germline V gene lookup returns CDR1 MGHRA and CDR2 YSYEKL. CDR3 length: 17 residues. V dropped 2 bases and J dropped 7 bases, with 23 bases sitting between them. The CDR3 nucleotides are TGCGCCAGCAGCCAAAAGGGAAGGGGCAGGGCGGCGAGTGGCTACACCTTC. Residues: CASSQKGRGRAASGYTF.

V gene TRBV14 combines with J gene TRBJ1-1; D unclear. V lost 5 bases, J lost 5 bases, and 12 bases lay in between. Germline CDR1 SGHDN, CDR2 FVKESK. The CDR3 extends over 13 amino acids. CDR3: CASSFGPLTEAFF. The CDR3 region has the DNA TGTGCCAGCAGCTTCGGACCGCTAACTGAAGCTTTCTTT.

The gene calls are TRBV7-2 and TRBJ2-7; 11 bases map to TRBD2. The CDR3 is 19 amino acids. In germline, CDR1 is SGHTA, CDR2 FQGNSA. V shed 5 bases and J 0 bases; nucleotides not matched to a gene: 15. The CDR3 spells CASSRRATSGSRSSYEQYF. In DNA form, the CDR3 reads TGTGCCAGCAGCAGGAGGGCTACTAGCGGGAGTCGAAGCTCCTACGAGCAGTACTTC.

The CDR3 region is CSASQRVSGNQPQHF. The CDR3 DNA reads as TGCAGTGCTAGCCAACGGGTTAGCGGCAATCAGCCCCAGCATTTT. The chain is built from TRBV20-1 and TRBJ1-5; D is unresolved. Trimming cost V 3 bases and J 2 bases, with 14 bases left between them. Per germline, CDR1 DFQATT and CDR2 SNEGSKA (reference sequence). This CDR3 has 15 amino acids.